The subject of this entry is one T cell receptor beta chain. Its antigen remains unknown. Profiled with immunoSEQ multiplex PCR; TCRdb holds only in-frame clones, not every one. The sample lists approximately 93,000 clones, less than 90% occurring once. Looked up from germline, CDR1 is MNHEY and CDR2 is SVGAGI. This CDR3 has 15 amino acids. The J segment lost 5 bases and the V segment lost 2 bases, leaving 7 bases of the junction unmatched. The source of the sample is a study of PD-L1 blockade in urothelial cancer. Across the study: Samples came from 3 weeks, at the second dose, and 6 weeks into treatment. Blood samples had a median of 141,255 T cells, tens of thousands of unique TCRs, and clonality 0.080. Notes on the study in general: Enhanced expansion of tumor-associated blood clones at 3 weeks characterized durable-benefit patients.

Indicated time point: peripheral blood 6 weeks after treatment start. The specimen was PBMCs, collected around atezolizumab (anti-PD-L1) treatment. This clonotype was obtained from a man in his sixties or seventies with urothelial cancer. This chain links TRBV6-5 with TRBJ2-5, with 8 positions matching TRBD1. CDR3 region: CASSYRRQGSETQYF. DNA of the CDR3: TGTGCCAGCAGTTACCGACGACAGGGGAGCGAGACCCAGTACTTC.